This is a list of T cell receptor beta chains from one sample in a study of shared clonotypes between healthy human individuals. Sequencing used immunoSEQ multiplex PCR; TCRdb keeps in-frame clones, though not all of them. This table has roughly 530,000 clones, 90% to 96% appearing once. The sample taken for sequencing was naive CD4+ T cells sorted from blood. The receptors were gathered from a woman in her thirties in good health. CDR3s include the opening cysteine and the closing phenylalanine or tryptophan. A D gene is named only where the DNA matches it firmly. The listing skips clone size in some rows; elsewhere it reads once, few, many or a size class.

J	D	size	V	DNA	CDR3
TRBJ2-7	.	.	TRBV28	TGTGCCAGCAGAAGGGGGGGGGAATCCTACGAGCAGTACTTC	CASRRGGESYEQYF
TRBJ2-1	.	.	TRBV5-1	TGCGCCAGCAGGGCCGGCGCAGGGCACTACAATGAGCAGTTCTTC	CASRAGAGHYNEQFF
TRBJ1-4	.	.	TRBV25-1	TGTGCCAGCAGTGACCGGGCGCTCGATGAAAAACTGTTTTTT	CASSDRALDEKLFF
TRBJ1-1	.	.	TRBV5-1	TGCGCCAGCAGCTTCTACAGATTGAACACTGAAGCTTTCTTT	CASSFYRLNTEAFF
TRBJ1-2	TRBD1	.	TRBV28	TGTGCCAGCAGTTCCGGACAGGGGGATTCCTATGGCTACACCTTC	CASSSGQGDSYGYTF
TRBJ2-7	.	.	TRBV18	TGTGCCAGCTCACCGGGGGGAAGATCCTACGAGCAGTACTTC	CASSPGGRSYEQYF
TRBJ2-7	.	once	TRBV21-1	TGTGCCAGCAGCAAATTTTGGGGCAGGCGCCAGGGGACCGAGCAGTACTTC	CASSKFWGRRQGTEQYF
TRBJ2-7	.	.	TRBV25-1	TGTGCCAGCAGTGAAGGAGACTCTTCCTACGAGCAGTACTTC	CASSEGDSSYEQYF
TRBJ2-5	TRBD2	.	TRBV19	TGTGCCAGTAGAGGGGTAGCGGGACGCGAGACCCAGTACTTC	CASRGVAGRETQYF
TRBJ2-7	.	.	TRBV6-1	TGTGCCAGCAGCCCCTGGACAGTTTTTGAGCAGTACTTC	CASSPWTVFEQYF
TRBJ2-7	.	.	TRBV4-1	TGCGCCAGCAGCCAAGGGCCCGGAGGACTCTACGAGCAGTACTTC	CASSQGPGGLYEQYF
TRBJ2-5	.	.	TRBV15	TGTGCCACCAGCAGAGCCGGCTCCCCCCTCGGGGAGACCCAGTACTTC	CATSRAGSPLGETQYF
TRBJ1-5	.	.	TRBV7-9	TGTGCCAGCAGCTTAGGGGGTAGTGGCAATCAGCCCCAGCATTTT	CASSLGGSGNQPQHF
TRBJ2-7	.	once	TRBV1	TGCACCAGCAGCCAGGTGTTGGGCTACGAGCAGTACTTC	CTSSQVLGYEQYF
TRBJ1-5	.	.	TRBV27	TGTGCCAGCAGTTACTCAGGAAGCCAGCCCCAGCATTTT	CASSYSGSQPQHF
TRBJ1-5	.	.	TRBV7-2	TGTGCCAGCAGCACTTCCCGGCGGGGGGGAGGCTATAGCAATCAGCCCCAGCATTTT	CASSTSRRGGGYSNQPQHF
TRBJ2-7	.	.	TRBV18	TGTGCCAGCTCATCCCCTGGGGGGCGTCCCTACGAGCAGTACTTC	CASSSPGGRPYEQYF
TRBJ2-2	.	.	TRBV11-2	TGTGCCAGCAGCTTAGAGGGCAGAGCGAACACCGGGGAGCTGTTTTTT	CASSLEGRANTGELFF
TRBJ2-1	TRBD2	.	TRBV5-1	TGCGCCAGCAGCTTGGAGCCTAGCGGGAGGGCCAATGAGCAGTTCTTC	CASSLEPSGRANEQFF
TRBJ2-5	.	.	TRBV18	TGTGCCAGCTCACCCACGGGGGAGACCCAGTACTTC	CASSPTGETQYF
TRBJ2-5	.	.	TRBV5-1	TGCGCCAGCAGCCCCCAACAGGGTTTCCAAGAGACCCAGTACTTC	CASSPQQGFQETQYF
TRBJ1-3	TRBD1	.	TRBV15	TGTGCCACCAGCGGACAGGCCCCAACCTCTGGAAACACCATATATTTT	CATSGQAPTSGNTIYF
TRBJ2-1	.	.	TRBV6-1	TGTGCCAGCAGTGACCGGGACTGGGCCTACAATGAGCAGTTCTTC	CASSDRDWAYNEQFF
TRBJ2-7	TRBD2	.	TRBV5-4	TGTGCCAGCAGCTTGGGGTCAGCGGGAGTGAACGAGCAGTACTTC	CASSLGSAGVNEQYF
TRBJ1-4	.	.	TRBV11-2	TGTGCCAGCAGCTTAGTTTCAGGGTTAGTGAAAAAACTGTTTTTT	CASSLVSGLVKKLFF
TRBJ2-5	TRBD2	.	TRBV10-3	TGTGCCATCAGTGGGACTAGAGAAGAGACCCAGTACTTC	CAISGTREETQYF
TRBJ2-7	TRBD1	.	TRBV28	TGTGCCAGCAGTCCCGGACAGGGAACCTACGAGCGGTACTTC	CASSPGQGTYERYF
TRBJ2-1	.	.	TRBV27	TGTGCCAGCAGCTCTAACAGAGGGCTAGGCTACAATGAGCAGTTCTTC	CASSSNRGLGYNEQFF
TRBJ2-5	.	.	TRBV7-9	TGTGCCAGCAGCTTAGGCCAAAGCGGGACCCAGTACTTC	CASSLGQSGTQYF
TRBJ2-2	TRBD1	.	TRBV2	TGTGCCAGCAGTGTTTTGGGACAGAAAAACACCGGGGAGCTGTTTTTT	CASSVLGQKNTGELFF
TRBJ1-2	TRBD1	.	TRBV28	TGTGCCAGCAGTTCAGGACAGGGGGCGCGTGGCTATGGCTACACCTTC	CASSSGQGARGYGYTF
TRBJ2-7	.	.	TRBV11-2	TGTGCCAGCAGCTCCCTTCGCGGGGCCAGCTCCTACGAGCAGTACTTC	CASSSLRGASSYEQYF
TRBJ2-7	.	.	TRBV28	TGTGCCAGCAGGCGCCACTACGAGCAGTACTTC	CASRRHYEQYF
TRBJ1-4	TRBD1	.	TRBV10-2	TGCGCCAGCAGTGTGACCCAGGGGGTTGAAAAACTGTTTTTT	CASSVTQGVEKLFF
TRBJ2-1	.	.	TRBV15	TGTGCCACCAGCAGAGAGGCTTCGGGCGGGAACCGGCTTCTCAATGAGCAGTTCTTC	CATSREASGGNRLLNEQFF
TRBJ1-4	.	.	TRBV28	TGTGCCAGCAGTCAGAGCTCAACTAATGAAAAACTGTTTTTT	CASSQSSTNEKLFF
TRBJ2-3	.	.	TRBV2	TGTGCCAGCTGGGGGAGCTCAGATACGCAGTATTTT	CASWGSSDTQYF